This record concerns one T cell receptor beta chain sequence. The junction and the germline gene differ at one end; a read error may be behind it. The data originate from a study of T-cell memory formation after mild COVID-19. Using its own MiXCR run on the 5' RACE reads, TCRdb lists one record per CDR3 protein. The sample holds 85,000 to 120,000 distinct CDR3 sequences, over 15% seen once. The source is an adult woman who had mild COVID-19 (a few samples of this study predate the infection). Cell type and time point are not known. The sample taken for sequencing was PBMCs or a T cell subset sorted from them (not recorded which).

CDR3 loop: CASRLADPNTGELFF. Here the CDR3 DNA reads TGTGCCAGCAGGTTAGCGGATCCGAACACCGGGGAGCTGTTTTTT. The V and J genes are TRBV7-9 and TRBJ2-2, with a possible D match to TRBD2 (6 bases). The V gene's germline CDR1 is SEHNR and CDR2 FQNEAQ (reference sequence). CDR3 length: 15 residues.